These 5 T cell receptor beta chains were sequenced from one sample in a study of T-cell reconstitution after alpha-beta-depleted transplantation in children. Preparation of the TCRbeta library used unique molecular identifiers. TCRdb called the PCR reads again in MiXCR, with one record for every CDR3 protein. The table lists 250,000 to 300,000 distinct CDR3 sequences, roughly 9.5% of them singletons, with about 9.4% in the top ten. Source: PBMCs from the stem cell graft donor, taken from the stem cell graft. The receptors were sampled from a human donor who donated a stem cell graft to a child with SCID.

This chain uses TRBV4-1 with TRBJ1-1; 7 bases are a match to TRBD1. CDR1 is MGHRA, CDR2 YSYEKL, per germline. The V gene end was trimmed by 1 base and the J gene end by 5 bases; junction bases not matched to a gene: 4. The CDR3 sequence is 14 residues long. The CDR3 here is CASSQVGGVTEAFF. CDR3 nucleotide sequence: TGCGCCAGCAGCCAAGTAGGGGGCGTGACTGAAGCTTTCTTT.

At least ten counts were recorded for this clonotype. The chain is built from TRBV12-3 or TRBV12-4 and TRBJ2-5; TRBD1 matches 8 bases. The CDR3 is 13 amino acids. V was clipped by 6 bases and J by 3 bases; unmatched bases: 3. CDR3 DNA: TGTGCCAGCAGCCGGACAGGGAAAGAGACCCAGTACTTC. This gives the protein CASSRTGKETQYF.

V usage is TRBV27 and J usage is TRBJ2-7; TRBD2 might be the D (6 bases). Germline loops: CDR1 MNHEY, CDR2 SMNVEV (reference sequence). V lost 8 bases and J lost 3, with 17 bases in between. The CDR3 totals 14 residues. This CDR3 reads CASPGRTIFYEQYF. The CDR3 DNA reads as TGTGCCAGCCCTGGGCGGACTATCTTCTACGAGCAGTACTTC.

In this sample, this clonotype turned up many times. V is TRBV12-3 or TRBV12-4 and J is TRBJ2-3, with 9 bases fitting TRBD2. This CDR3 region has 14 residues. The trim removed 6 bases at V and 5 bases at J, leaving 6 bases unmatched. CDR3 amino acids: CASRRGGGKDTQYF. The CDR3 DNA sequence: TGTGCCAGCAGGCGGGGGGGTGGTAAAGATACGCAGTATTTT.

This clonotype was picked up a small number of times. This chain connects TRBV7-8 to TRBJ2-5, with TRBD2 identical over 7 bases. This CDR3 contains 14 residues. Germline V gives CDR1 SGHVS, CDR2 FQNEAQ. V shed 5 bases, J shed 1 base, and the junction held 4 bases outside the gene matches. Here the CDR3 reads CASSGGGPQETQYF. The CDR3 nucleotides are TGTGCCAGCAGCGGCGGGGGACCCCAAGAGACCCAGTACTTC.